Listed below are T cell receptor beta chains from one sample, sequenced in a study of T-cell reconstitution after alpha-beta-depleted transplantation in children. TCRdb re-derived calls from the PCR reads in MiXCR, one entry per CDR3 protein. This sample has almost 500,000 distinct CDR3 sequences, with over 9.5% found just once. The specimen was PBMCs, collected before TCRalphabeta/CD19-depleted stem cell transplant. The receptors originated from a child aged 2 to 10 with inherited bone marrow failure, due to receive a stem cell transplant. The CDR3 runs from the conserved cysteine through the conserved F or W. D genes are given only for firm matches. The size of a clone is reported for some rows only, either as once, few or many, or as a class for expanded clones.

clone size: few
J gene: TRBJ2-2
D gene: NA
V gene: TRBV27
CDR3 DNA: TGTGCCAGCAGTTTATACGGGGGCATGAACACCGGGGAGCTGTTTTTT
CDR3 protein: CASSLYGGMNTGELFF

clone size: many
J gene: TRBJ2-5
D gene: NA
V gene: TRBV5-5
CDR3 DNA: TGTGCCAGCAGCCCCCTCGAGGCAGGGACCCAGTACTTC
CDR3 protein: CASSPLEAGTQYF

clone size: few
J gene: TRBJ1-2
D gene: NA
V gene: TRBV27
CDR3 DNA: TGTGCCAGCAGTTTTTCGGGGGCTAAGTGGGGCTATGGCTACACCTTC
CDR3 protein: CASSFSGAKWGYGYTF

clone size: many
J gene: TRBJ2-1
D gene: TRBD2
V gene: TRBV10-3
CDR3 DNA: TGTGCCATCGGTAGTGATGGGAGGGCCGGCAATGAGCAGTTCTTC
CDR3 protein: CAIGSDGRAGNEQFF

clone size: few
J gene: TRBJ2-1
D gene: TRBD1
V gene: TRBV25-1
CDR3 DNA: TGTGCCAGCAGTGAATCTCTGGACAGGGTGCTAAGGAATGAGCAGTTCTTC
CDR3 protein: CASSESLDRVLRNEQFF

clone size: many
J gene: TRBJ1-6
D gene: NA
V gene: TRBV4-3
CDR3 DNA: TGCGCCAGCAGCCAAAGGGCCAGGGTAGGAAATTCACCCCTCCACTTT
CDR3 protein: CASSQRARVGNSPLHF

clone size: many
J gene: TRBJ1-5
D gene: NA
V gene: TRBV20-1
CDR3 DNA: TGCAGTGCTAGACAGGGAGGTCAGCCCCAGCATTTT
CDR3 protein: CSARQGGQPQHF

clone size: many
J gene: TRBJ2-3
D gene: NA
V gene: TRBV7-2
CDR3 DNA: TGTGCCAGCACCGGCACAACCGGAGATACGCAGTATTTT
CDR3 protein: CASTGTTGDTQYF

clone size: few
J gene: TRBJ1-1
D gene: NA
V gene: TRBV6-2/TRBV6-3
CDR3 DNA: TGTGCCAGCAGTTACTCGAGTCGGGGGGCGTACACTGAAGCTTTCTTT
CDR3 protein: CASSYSSRGAYTEAFF

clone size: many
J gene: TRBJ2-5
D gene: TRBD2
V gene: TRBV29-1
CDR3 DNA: TGCAGCGTGGCTGGGCTAGCGGGAGAAGAGACCCAGTACTTC
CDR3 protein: CSVAGLAGEETQYF

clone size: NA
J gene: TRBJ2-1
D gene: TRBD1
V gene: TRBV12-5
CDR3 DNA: TGTGCTAGTGGTTTGGAGGTGTATGGGACAGGGAACTACGATGAGCAGTTCTTC
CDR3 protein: CASGLEVYGTGNYDEQFF

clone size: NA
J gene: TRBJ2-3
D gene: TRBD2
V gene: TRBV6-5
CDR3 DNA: TGTGCCAGCAGTGCCCGGACTAGCGGGAGGAACACAGATACGCAGTATTTT
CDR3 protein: CASSARTSGRNTDTQYF

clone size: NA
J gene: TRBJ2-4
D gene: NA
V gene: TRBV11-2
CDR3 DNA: TGTGCCAGCAGCTTTGAGGGGAACATTCAGTACTTC
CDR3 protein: CASSFEGNIQYF

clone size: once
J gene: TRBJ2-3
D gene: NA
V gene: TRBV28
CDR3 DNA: TGTGCCAGCACCTTTAGTGGCCGTCCAGGAGATACGCAGTATTTT
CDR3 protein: CASTFSGRPGDTQYF

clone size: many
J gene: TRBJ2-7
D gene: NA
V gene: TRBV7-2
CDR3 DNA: TGTGCCAGCAGCTTAGTGGCGGGTGTCGCCTACGAGCAGTACTTC
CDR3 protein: CASSLVAGVAYEQYF

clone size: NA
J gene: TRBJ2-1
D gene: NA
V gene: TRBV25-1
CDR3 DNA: TGTGCCACCAAGCCGATGAGAGGGGACAATGAGCAGTTCTTC
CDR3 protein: CATKPMRGDNEQFF

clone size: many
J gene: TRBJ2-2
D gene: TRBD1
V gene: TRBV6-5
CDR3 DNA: TGTGCCAGCAGTATAATGACAGGGGACACCGGGGAGCTGTTTTTT
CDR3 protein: CASSIMTGDTGELFF

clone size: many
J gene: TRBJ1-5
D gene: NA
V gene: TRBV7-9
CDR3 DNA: TGTGCCAGCAGCTTAATCGGGCAGCCCCAGCATTTT
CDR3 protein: CASSLIGQPQHF

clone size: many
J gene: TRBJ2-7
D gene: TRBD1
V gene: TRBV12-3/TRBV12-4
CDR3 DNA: TGTGCCAGCAGTTTTCCCGGGACAGGGGCCTTTTACGAGCAGTACTTC
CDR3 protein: CASSFPGTGAFYEQYF

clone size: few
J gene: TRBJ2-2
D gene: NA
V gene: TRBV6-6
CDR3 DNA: TGTGCCAGCAGTTCTTTCACCGGGGAGCTGTTTTTT
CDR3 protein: CASSSFTGELFF

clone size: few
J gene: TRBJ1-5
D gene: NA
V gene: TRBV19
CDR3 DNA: TGTGCCAGTAGTATATTCGGCAGGGGTAGCAATCAGCCCCAGCATTTT
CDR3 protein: CASSIFGRGSNQPQHF

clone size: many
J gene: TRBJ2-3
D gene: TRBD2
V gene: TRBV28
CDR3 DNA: TGTGCCAGCCGCTCGCGGAGGGGACTAAACAAGTATTTT
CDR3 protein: CASRSRRGLNKYF

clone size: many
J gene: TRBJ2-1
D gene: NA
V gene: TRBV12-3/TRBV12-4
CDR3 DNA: TGTGCCAGCACCCGAGGTAGTGGCTCCTACAATGAGCAGTTCTTC
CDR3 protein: CASTRGSGSYNEQFF

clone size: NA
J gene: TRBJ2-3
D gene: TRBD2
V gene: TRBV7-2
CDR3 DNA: TGTGCCAGCAGCGGACGGGACTATTACACAGATACGCAGTATTTT
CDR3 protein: CASSGRDYYTDTQYF

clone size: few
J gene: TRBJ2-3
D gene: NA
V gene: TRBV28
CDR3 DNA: TGTGCCAGCAGTTTGATGTTCCCACTAAATACGCAGTATTTT
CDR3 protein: CASSLMFPLNTQYF

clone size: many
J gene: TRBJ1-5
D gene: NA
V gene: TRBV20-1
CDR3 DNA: TGCAGTGCTAACGCAGGGTTAGGACAGCCCCAGCATTTT
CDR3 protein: CSANAGLGQPQHF

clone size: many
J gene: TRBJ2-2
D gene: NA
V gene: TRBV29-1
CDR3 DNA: TGCAGCGTTGAAATGGGCAACACCGGGGAGCTGTTTTTT
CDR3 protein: CSVEMGNTGELFF